These 19 T cell receptor beta chains were all obtained from the same sample, sequenced in a study of blood T cell repertoires in COVID-19 (dated by TCRdb to the early 2020s). Libraries were built with the immunoSEQ multiplex PCR assay. Not all clones reach the TCRdb copy of this immuneACCESS table, which keeps in-frame sequences only. Checked studies attribute under half of the gap to unresolved V genes and leave the rest unexplained. The sample table shows about 200,000 clones, and 85% to 90% are seen once. The ten most abundant clones make up about 1.7% of the sample. Input material: peripheral blood. The receptor set was obtained from a man aged 18 to 35 with active or convalescent COVID-19.

The chain recombines TRBV4-1 with TRBJ1-1, with D possibly being TRBD1 (5 bases). The germline V gene has CDR1 MGHRA and CDR2 YSYEKL. The CDR3 is 15 residues long. V was shortened by 0 bases and J by 5 bases, with 13 bases between the two germline ends. Here the CDR3 reads CASSQDPRALTEAFF. CDR3 DNA: TGCGCCAGCAGCCAAGACCCCAGGGCCCTAACTGAAGCTTTCTTT.

V usage is TRBV30 and J usage is TRBJ1-3; D is uncertain. This CDR3 has 10 residues. Germline V gives CDR1 GTSNPN, CDR2 SVGIG (reference sequence). V lost 3 bases to trimming and J lost 5 bases, with 2 bases between them. The DNA of the CDR3 is TGTGCCTGGAGCAGAAACACCATATATTTT. Amino acids: CAWSRNTIYF.

The V gene is TRBV6-6, the J gene TRBJ2-1; D is ambiguous. This CDR3 is 12 amino acids long. The V and J ends lost 2 bases and 10 bases respectively, with 9 bases between them. Per germline, CDR1 MNHNY and CDR2 SVGAGI (reference sequence). CDR3 sequence (DNA): TGTGCCAGCAGTTACACATTGATGGAGCAGTTCTTC. It specifies CASSYTLMEQFF.

This clone was counted a single time. The V call is TRBV7-9, the J call TRBJ2-7, with a tentative D call TRBD1 (6 bases). Trimming stripped 5 bases from V and 3 bases from J, with 8 bases between. The germline gives CDR1 SEHNR, CDR2 FQNEAQ (reference sequence). This CDR3 region has 12 residues. Here the CDR3 reads CASSATGYEQYF. The CDR3 bases are TGTGCCAGCAGCGCGACAGGCTACGAGCAGTACTTC.

This clone was detected once. The chain has TRBV5-6 and TRBJ1-5; D remains ambiguous. V shed 2 bases and J shed 3 bases, with 9 bases lying between them. Germline V lookup: CDR1 SGHDT, CDR2 YYEEEE. This CDR3 is built from 14 residues. Written as DNA, the CDR3 is TGTGCCAGCAGCTTTGGGAGGCTCAATCAGCCCCAGCATTTT. Residues: CASSFGRLNQPQHF.

Only a few counts were recorded for this clone. This chain uses TRBV29-1 with TRBJ2-1, with TRBD2 as a possible D gene (5 bases). CDR1 is SQVTM, CDR2 ANQGSEA, per germline. The CDR3 is 12 amino acids. Trimming shortened V by 8 bases and J by 3 bases, and 11 bases separated the two germline ends. CDR3 nucleotide sequence: TGCAGCTCAGAGGGTGTCTACAATGAGCAGTTCTTC. Encoded protein: CSSEGVYNEQFF.

The chain carries TRBV4-1 and TRBJ2-7, with D possibly being TRBD1 (5 bases). V lost 0 bases to trimming and J lost 6 bases, with 9 bases between them. The CDR3 contains 13 residues. The germline V gene encodes CDR1 MGHRA and CDR2 YSYEKL. As DNA, the CDR3 is TGCGCCAGCAGCCAAGATTTTAGGGGCGAGCAGTACTTC. Its protein is CASSQDFRGEQYF.

The gene calls are TRBV7-6 and TRBJ2-7; 9 positions agree with TRBD2. J lost 7 bases, V lost 1 base, and 8 bases had no gene match. CDR3 length equals 15 residues. The germline V gene encodes CDR1 SGHVS and CDR2 FNYEAQ. The CDR3 spells CASSLGVAGVNEQYF. As DNA, the CDR3 is TGTGCCAGCAGCTTAGGGGTAGCGGGAGTAAATGAGCAGTACTTC.

CDR3 loop: CASSLGRVDEKLFF. The CDR3, as DNA: TGCGCCAGCAGCTTGGGCAGGGTGGACGAAAAACTGTTTTTT. The chain couples TRBV5-1 to TRBJ1-4; D is perhaps TRBD1 (5 bases). V lost 0 bases and J 8 bases, leaving 11 bases between the germline ends. Germline lookup yields CDR1 SGHRS and CDR2 YFSETQ. The CDR3 is made up of 14 amino acids. Drawing the rest from reference TRBV5-1 and TRBJ1-4, the complete variable domain is KAGVTQTPRYLIKTRGQQVTLSCSPISGHRSVSWYQQTPGQGLQFLFEYFSETQRNKGNFPGRFSGRQFSNSRSEMNVSTLELGDSALYLCASSLGRVDEKLFFGSGTQLSVL.

This clone occurred once. The chain combines TRBV6-2 or TRBV6-3 with TRBJ2-1, with TRBD2 as a possible D gene (5 bases). CDR1 and CDR2 from the germline V gene are MNHEY and SVGEGT. V gave up 0 bases and J gave up 1 base, with 10 bases separating them. The CDR3 is 16 residues long. CDR3 sequence (DNA): TGTGCCAGCAGTTACTCAGGGAGACCTTCCTACAATGAGCAGTTCTTC. Residues: CASSYSGRPSYNEQFF.

The V and J genes are TRBV7-2 and TRBJ1-4; no clear D gene. V was cut by 1 base and J by 1 base, with 10 bases left in between. The CDR3 consists of 16 residues. CDR1 and CDR2 (germline): SGHTA, FQGNSA. CDR3 nucleotides: TGTGCCAGCAGCTTAGAGTGGGGAGTAACTAATGAAAAACTGTTTTTT. Translating it yields CASSLEWGVTNEKLFF.

This clone appeared once. This rearrangement joins TRBV1 to TRBJ2-7; the table's D gene call, TRBD2, was not cross checked with the DNA. TRBV1 is marked as a pseudogene. CDR3 length equals 14 residues. CDR3 nucleotide sequence: TGCACCAGCAGCCAGCACAAGGCGGGTCCTCAGCAGTACTTC. It yields the protein CTSSQHKAGPQQYF.

This chain connects TRBV30 to TRBJ1-1, with 8 bases that match TRBD1. CDR1 is GTSNPN and CDR2 is SVGIG in the germline V gene (reference sequence). V gave up 2 bases and J gave up 6 bases; unmatched junction bases: 8. The CDR3 length is 14 residues. This chain's CDR3 is CAWSTTGGMSEAFF. The CDR3 DNA reads TGTGCCTGGAGTACAACAGGGGGTATGTCTGAAGCTTTCTTT.

V and J are TRBV7-9 and TRBJ2-7, with a weak D call TRBD2 (6 bases). V shed 2 bases and J shed 3 bases, with 11 bases lying between them. Germline CDR1 reads SEHNR; CDR2 reads FQNEAQ (reference sequence). The CDR3 has 14 residues. The CDR3 sequence: CASSLKVGGYEQYF. The CDR3 nucleotides read TGTGCCAGCAGCTTAAAGGTGGGGGGCTACGAGCAGTACTTC.

This clone occurred a few times. This chain links TRBV7-9 with TRBJ1-1; D unclear. The CDR3 length is 10 residues. Trimming pared 4 bases from V and 13 bases from J, leaving 10 bases between. Germline CDR1 is SEHNR and CDR2 is FQNEAQ (reference sequence). The CDR3 DNA is TGTGCCAGCAGCTCGGTGGTTCATTTCTTT. Translating it yields CASSSVVHFF.

This sequence joins TRBV9 and TRBJ2-4, with 11 bases that match TRBD1. From germline, CDR1 is SGDLS and CDR2 YYNGEE. The CDR3 runs to 17 residues. Unmatched junction bases numbered 11, after V lost 2 bases and J lost 7 bases. CDR3: CASSVSGTGGVGNIQYF. CDR3 nucleotides: TGTGCCAGCAGCGTCTCCGGGACAGGGGGAGTGGGGAACATTCAGTACTTC.

V and J are TRBV27 and TRBJ1-6; D not resolved. This CDR3 spans 13 amino acids. Germline assignment: CDR1 MNHEY and CDR2 SMNVEV (reference sequence). The ends were cut back, 3 bases at V and 11 bases at J, with 11 bases in the middle. CDR3 in DNA: TGTGCCAGCAGTTTCGGGAGTACGGCACCCCTCCACTTT. Residues: CASSFGSTAPLHF.

The chain is built from TRBV29-1 and TRBJ1-1; D gene ambiguous. Germline lookup yields CDR1 SQVTM and CDR2 ANQGSEA. V lost 3 bases and J lost 6, with 11 bases in between. CDR3 length: 12 amino acids. The CDR3 loop reads CSVDAADAEAFF. The CDR3 nucleotides are TGCAGCGTTGACGCGGCGGATGCTGAAGCTTTCTTT. The full variable domain, its missing parts supplied by reference TRBV29-1 and TRBJ1-1, is SAVISQKPSRDICQRGTSLTIQCQVDSQVTMMFWYRQQPGQSLTLIATANQGSEATYESGFVIDKFPISRPNLTFSTLTVSNMSPEDSSIYLCSVDAADAEAFFGQGTRLTVV.

The CDR3, as DNA: TGTGCCAGCAGTCCCCCCGGGGCGGGGGCCCCTCACCAAGAGACCCAGTACTTC. It yields the protein CASSPPGAGAPHQETQYF. This chain connects TRBV6-6 to TRBJ2-5; TRBD2 is a possible D gene (7 bases). Germline CDR1 and CDR2: MNHNY and SVGAGI (reference sequence). V lost 5 bases and J lost 0, with 22 bases in between. The CDR3 consists of 18 residues.